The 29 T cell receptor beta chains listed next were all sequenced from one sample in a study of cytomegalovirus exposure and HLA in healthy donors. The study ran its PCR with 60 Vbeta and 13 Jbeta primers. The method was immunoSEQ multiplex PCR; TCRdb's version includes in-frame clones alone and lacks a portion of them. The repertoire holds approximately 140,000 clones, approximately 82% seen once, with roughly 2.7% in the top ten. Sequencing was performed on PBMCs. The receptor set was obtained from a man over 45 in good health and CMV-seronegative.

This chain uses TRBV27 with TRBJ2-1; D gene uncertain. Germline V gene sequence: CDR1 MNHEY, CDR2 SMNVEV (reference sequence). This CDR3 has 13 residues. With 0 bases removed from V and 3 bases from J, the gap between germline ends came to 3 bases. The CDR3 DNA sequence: TGTGCCAGCAGTTTATCTTACTACAATGAGCAGTTCTTC. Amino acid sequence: CASSLSYYNEQFF.

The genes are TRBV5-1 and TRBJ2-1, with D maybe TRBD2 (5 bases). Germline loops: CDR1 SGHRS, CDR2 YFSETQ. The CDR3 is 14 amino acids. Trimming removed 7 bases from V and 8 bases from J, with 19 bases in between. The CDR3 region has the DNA TGCGCCAGCTCCCCAGGCCCCCAGGAGGATGAGCAGTTCTTC. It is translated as CASSPGPQEDEQFF.

The CDR3 region is CASSFAGATGETQYF. Here the CDR3 DNA reads TGTGCCAGCAGCTTCGCGGGGGCTACGGGAGAGACCCAGTACTTC. The V and J genes are TRBV7-9 and TRBJ2-5; possible D gene TRBD2, 7 bases. Trimming shortened V by 3 bases and J by 4 bases, and 15 bases separated the two germline ends. Germline V gene data show CDR1 as SEHNR and CDR2 as FQNEAQ (reference sequence). The CDR3 sequence is 15 residues long.

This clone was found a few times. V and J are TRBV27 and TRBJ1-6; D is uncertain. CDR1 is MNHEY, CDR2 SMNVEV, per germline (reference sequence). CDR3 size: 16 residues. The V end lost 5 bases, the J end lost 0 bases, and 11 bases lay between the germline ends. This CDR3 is CASSPDTSSYNSPLHF. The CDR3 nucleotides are TGTGCCAGCAGTCCCGACACCAGCTCCTATAATTCACCCCTCCACTTT.

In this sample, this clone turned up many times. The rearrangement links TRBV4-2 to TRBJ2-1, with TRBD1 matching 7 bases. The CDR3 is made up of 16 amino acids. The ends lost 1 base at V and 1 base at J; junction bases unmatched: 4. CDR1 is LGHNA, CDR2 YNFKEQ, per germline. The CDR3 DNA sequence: TGTGCCAGCAGCCAAGTAGGGACAGAGTCCTACAATGAGCAGTTCTTC. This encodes CASSQVGTESYNEQFF.

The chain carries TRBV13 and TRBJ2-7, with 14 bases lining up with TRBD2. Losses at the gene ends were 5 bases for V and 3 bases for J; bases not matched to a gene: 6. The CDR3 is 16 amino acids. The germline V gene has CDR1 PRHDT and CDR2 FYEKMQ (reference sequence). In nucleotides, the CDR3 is TGTGCCAGCAGCCTGGGGACTAGCGGGAGTCACTACGAGCAGTACTTC. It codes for CASSLGTSGSHYEQYF.

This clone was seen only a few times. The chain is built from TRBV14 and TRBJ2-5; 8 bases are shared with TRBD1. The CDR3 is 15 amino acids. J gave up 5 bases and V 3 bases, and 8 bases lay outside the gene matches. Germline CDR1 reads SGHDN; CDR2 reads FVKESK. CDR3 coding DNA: TGTGCCAGCAGCCACCTCGGGACAGGATGGGAGACCCAGTACTTC. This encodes CASSHLGTGWETQYF.

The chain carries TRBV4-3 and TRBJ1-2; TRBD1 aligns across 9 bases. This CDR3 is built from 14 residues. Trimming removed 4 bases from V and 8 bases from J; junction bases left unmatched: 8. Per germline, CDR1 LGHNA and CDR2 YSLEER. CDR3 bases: TGCGCCAGCAGCCGGGAGGGACAGGGAGGGGGCTACACCTTC. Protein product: CASSREGQGGGYTF.

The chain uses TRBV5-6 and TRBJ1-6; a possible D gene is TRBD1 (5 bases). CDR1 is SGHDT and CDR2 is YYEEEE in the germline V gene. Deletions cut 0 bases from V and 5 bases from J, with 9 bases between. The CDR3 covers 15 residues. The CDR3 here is CASSLGYRNNSPLHF. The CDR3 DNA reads TGTGCCAGCAGCTTGGGATACAGGAATAATTCACCCCTCCACTTT. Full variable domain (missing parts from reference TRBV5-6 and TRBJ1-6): DAGVTQSPTHLIKTRGQQVTLRCSPKSGHDTVSWYQQALGQGPQFIFQYYEEEERQRGNFPDRFSGHQFPNYSSELNVNALLLGDSALYLCASSLGYRNNSPLHFGNGTRLTVT.

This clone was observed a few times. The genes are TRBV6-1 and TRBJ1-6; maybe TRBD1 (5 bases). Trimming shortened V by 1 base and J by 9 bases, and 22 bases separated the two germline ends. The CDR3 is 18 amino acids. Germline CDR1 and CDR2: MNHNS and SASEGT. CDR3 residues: CASSEGAGRLYPISPLHF. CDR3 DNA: TGTGCCAGCAGTGAAGGGGCGGGACGGTTATATCCCATTTCACCCCTCCACTTT.

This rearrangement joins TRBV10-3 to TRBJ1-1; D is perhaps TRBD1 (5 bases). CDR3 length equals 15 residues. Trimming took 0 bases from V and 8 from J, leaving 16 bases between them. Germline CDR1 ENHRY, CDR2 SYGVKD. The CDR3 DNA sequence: TGTGCCATCAGTGAGTCCATGACTGGACAAGAGGAAGCTTTCTTT. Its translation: CAISESMTGQEEAFF.

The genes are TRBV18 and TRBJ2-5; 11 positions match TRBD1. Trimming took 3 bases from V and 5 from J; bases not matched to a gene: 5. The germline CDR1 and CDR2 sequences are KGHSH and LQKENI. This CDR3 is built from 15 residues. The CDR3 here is CASSPGTGGHETQYF. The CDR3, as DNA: TGTGCCAGCTCACCTGGGACAGGGGGTCATGAGACCCAGTACTTC. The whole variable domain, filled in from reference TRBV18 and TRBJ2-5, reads NAGVMQNPRHLVRRRGQEARLRCSPMKGHSHVYWYRQLPEEGLKFMVYLQKENIIDESGMPKERFSAEFPKEGPSILRIQQVVRGDSAAYFCASSPGTGGHETQYFGPGTRLLVL.

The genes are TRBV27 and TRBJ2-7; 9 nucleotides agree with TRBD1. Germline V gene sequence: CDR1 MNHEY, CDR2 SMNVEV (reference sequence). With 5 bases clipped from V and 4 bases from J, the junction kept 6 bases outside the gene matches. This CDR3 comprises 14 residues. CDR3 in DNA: TGTGCCAGCAGTCTAACAGGGGGCAGGTACGAGCAGTACTTC. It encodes CASSLTGGRYEQYF.

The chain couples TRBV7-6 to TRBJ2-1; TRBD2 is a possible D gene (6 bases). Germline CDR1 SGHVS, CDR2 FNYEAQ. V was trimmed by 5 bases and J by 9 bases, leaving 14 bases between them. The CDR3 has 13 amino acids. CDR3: CASSPTLGGEQFF. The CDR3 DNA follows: TGTGCCAGCAGCCCTACTCTGGGGGGTGAGCAGTTCTTC.

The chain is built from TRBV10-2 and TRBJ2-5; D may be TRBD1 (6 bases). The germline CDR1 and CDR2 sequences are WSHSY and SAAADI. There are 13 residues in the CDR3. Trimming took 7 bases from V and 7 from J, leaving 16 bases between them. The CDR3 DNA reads TGCGCCAGCATGGACAGAGGAGTTTGGACCCAGTACTTC. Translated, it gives CASMDRGVWTQYF.

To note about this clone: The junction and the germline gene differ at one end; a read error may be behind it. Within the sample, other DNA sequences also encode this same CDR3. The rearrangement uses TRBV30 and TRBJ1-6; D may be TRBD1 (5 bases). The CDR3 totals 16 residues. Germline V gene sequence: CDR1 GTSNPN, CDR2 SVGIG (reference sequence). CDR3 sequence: CAWSGGGSSYNSPLHF. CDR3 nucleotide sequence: TGTGCCTGGAGTGGGGGGGGAAGCTCCTATAATTCCCCCCTCCACTTT.

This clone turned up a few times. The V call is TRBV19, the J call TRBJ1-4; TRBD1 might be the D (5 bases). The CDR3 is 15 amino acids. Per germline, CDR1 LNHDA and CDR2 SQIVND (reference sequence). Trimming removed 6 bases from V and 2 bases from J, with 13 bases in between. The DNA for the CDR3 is TGTGCCAGTAGACTCGACAGTTCCACTAATGAAAAACTGTTTTTT. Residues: CASRLDSSTNEKLFF.

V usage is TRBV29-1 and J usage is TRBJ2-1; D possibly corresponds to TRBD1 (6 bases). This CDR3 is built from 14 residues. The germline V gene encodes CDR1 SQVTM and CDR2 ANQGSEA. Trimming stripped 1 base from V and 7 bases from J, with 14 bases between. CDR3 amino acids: CSVEVQAGVNEQFF. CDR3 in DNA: TGCAGCGTTGAAGTACAGGCAGGGGTAAATGAGCAGTTCTTC.

CDR3 in amino acids: CASSLRGAGGRTYEQYF. The CDR3 DNA is TGCGCCAGCAGCCTACGGGGAGCGGGGGGGCGGACCTACGAGCAGTACTTC. The rearrangement links TRBV5-1 to TRBJ2-5; 10 bases match TRBD2. The DNA end is a closer match to TRBJ2-7, so the J assignment may be wrong. There are 17 residues in the CDR3. The germline CDR1 and CDR2 sequences are SGHRS and YFSETQ.

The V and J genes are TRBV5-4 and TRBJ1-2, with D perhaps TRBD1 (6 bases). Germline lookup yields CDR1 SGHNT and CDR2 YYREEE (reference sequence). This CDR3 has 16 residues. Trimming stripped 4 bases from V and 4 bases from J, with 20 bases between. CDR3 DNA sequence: TGTGCCAGCAGCCCTCCCGGGGGGGGCGGGCCCTATGGCTACACCTTC. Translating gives CASSPPGGGGPYGYTF.

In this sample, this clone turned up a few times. CDR3 region: CASRPGQGDTKEQFF. CDR3 nucleotide sequence: TGTGCCAGCAGACCGGGACAGGGGGATACCAAAGAGCAGTTCTTC. V and J are TRBV2 and TRBJ2-1; 11 bases agree with TRBD1. Germline loops: CDR1 SNHLY, CDR2 FYNNEI. The ends lost 6 bases at V and 10 bases at J; junction bases unmatched: 11. The CDR3 sequence is 15 residues long.

CDR3 loop: CASSQVPQGSSPLHF. CDR3 bases: TGCGCCAGCAGCCAAGTCCCCCAGGGGAGTTCACCCCTCCACTTT. This chain connects TRBV4-1 to TRBJ1-6, with D maybe TRBD1 (6 bases). V lost 1 base, J lost 9 bases, and 13 bases lay in between. The germline gives CDR1 MGHRA, CDR2 YSYEKL. The CDR3 covers 15 residues.

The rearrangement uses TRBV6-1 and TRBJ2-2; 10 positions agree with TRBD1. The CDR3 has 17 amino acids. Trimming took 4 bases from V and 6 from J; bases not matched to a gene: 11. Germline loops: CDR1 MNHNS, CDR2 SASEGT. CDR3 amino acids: CASSAAGTGVESGELFF. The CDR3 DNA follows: TGTGCCAGCAGTGCCGCCGGGACAGGGGTGGAATCCGGGGAGCTGTTTTTT.

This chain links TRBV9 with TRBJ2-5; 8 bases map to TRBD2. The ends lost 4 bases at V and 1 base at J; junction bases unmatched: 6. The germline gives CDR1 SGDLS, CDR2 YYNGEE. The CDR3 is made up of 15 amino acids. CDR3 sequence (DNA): TGTGCCAGCAGCCCCACGGGGGGGTTCCAAGAGACCCAGTACTTC. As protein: CASSPTGGFQETQYF.

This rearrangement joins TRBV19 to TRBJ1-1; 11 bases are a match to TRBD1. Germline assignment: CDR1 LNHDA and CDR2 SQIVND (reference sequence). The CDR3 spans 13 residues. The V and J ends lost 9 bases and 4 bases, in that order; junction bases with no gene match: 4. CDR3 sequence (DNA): TGTGCCAGCGGGACAGGGGGTAGCACTGAAGCTTTCTTT. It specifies CASGTGGSTEAFF. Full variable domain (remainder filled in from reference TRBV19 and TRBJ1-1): DGGITQSPKYLFRKEGQNVTLSCEQNLNHDAMYWYRQDPGQGLRLIYYSQIVNDFQKGDIAEGYSVSREKKESFPLTVTSAQKNPTAFYLCASGTGGSTEAFFGQGTRLTVV.

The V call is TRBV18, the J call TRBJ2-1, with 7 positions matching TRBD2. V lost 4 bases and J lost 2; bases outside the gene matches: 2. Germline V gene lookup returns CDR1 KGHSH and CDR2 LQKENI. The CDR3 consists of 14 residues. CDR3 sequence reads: CASSRGGTYNEQFF. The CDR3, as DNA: TGTGCCAGCTCACGGGGAGGGACCTACAATGAGCAGTTCTTC.

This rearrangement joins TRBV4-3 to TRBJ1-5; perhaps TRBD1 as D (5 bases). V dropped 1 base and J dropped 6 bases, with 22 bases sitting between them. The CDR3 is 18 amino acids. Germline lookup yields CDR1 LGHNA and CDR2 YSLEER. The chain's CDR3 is CASSQAYTGGAGGQPQHF. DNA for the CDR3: TGCGCCAGCAGCCAAGCATACACGGGAGGGGCCGGTGGTCAGCCCCAGCATTTT.

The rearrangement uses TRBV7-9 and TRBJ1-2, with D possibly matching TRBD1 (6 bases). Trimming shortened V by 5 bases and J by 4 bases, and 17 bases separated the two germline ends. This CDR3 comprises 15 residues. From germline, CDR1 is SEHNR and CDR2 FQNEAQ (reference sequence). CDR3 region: CASSLGQTRIYGYTF. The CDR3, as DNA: TGTGCCAGCAGCCTCGGACAGACAAGAATCTATGGCTACACCTTC.

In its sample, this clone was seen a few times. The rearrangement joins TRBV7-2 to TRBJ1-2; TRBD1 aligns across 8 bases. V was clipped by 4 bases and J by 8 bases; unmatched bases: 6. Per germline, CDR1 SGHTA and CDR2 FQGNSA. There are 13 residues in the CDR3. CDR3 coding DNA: TGTGCCAGCAGCTCCACCGGGACAGGAGGCTACACCTTC. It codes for CASSSTGTGGYTF.